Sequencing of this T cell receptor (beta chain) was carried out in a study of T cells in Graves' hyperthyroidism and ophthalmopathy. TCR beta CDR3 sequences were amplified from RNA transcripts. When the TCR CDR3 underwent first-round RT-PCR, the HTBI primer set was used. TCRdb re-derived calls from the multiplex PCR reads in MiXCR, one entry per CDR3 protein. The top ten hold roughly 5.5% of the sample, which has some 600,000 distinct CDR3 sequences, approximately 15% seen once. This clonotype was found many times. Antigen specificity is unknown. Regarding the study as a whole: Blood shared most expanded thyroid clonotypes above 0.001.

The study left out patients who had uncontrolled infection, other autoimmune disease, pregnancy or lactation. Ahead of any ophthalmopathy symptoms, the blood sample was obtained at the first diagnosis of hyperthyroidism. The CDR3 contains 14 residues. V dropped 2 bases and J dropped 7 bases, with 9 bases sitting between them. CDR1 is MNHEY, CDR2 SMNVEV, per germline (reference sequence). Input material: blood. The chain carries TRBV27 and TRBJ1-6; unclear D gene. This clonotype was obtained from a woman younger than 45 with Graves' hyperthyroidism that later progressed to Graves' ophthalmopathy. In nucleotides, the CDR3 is TGTGCCAGCAGTTTAGTGGCCAGGAATTCACCCCTCCACTTT. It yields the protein CASSLVARNSPLHF.